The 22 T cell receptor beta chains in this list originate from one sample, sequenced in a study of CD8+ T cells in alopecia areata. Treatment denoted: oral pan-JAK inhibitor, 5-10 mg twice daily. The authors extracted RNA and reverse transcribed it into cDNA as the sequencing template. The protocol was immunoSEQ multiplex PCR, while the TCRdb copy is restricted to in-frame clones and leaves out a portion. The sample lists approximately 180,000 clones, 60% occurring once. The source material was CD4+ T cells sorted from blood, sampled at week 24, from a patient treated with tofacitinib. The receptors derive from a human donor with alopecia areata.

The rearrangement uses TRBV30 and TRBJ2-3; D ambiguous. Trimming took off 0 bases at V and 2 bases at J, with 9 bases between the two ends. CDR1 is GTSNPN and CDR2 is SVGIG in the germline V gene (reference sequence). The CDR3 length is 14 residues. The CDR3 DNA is TGTGCCTGGAGTGTACGAGGTTTCACAGATACGCAGTATTTT. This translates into CAWSVRGFTDTQYF. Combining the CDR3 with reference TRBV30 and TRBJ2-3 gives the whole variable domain SQTIHQWPATLVQPVGSPLSLECTVEGTSNPNLYWYRQAAGRGLQLLFYSVGIGQISSEVPQNLSASRPQDRQFILSSKKLLLSDSGFYLCAWSVRGFTDTQYFGPGTRLTVL.

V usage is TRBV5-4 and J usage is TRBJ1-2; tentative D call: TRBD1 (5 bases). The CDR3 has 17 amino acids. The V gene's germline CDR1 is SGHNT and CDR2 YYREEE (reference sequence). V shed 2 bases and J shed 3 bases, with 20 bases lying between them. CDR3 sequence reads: CASSLQRQSIGDYGYTF. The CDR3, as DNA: TGTGCCAGCAGCTTACAGCGACAGTCCATTGGGGACTATGGCTACACCTTC.

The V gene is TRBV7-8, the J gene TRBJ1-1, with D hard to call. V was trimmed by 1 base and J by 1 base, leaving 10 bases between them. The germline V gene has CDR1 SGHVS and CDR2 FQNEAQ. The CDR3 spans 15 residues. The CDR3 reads CASSLGEFRNTEAFF. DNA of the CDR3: TGTGCCAGCAGCTTAGGTGAATTCCGGAACACTGAAGCTTTCTTT.

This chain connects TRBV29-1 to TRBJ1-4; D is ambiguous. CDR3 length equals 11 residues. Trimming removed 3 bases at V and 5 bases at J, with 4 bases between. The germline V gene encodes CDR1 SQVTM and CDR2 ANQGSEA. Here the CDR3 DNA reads TGCAGCGTTGACCTAAATGAAAAACTGTTTTTT. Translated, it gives CSVDLNEKLFF.

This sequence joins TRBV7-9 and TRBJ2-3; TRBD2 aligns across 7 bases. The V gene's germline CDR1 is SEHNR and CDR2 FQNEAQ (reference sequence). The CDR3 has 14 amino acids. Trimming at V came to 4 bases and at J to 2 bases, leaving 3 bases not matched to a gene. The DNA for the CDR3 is TGTGCCAGCAGCTCTAGCGGAAACACAGATACGCAGTATTTT. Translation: CASSSSGNTDTQYF.

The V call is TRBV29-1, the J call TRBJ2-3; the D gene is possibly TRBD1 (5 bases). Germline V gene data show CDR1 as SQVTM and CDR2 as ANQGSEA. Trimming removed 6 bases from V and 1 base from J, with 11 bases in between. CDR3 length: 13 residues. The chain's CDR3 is CSVHTRGTDTQYF. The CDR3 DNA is TGCAGCGTCCATACCAGGGGCACAGATACGCAGTATTTT.

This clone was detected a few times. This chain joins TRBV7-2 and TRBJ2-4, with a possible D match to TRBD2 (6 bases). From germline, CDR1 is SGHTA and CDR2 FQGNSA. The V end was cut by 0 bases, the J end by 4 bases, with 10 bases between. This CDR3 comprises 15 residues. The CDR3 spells CASSLAGGVKNIQYF. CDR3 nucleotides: TGTGCCAGCAGCTTAGCGGGGGGAGTGAAAAACATTCAGTACTTC.

In nucleotides, the CDR3 is TGTGCCAGTAGTCAAAACACCGGGGAGCTGTTTTTT. Translated, it gives CASSQNTGELFF. The gene calls are TRBV19 and TRBJ2-2, with D unresolved. The CDR3 extends over 12 amino acids. Germline CDR1 is LNHDA and CDR2 is SQIVND (reference sequence). The germline V and J ends were trimmed by 5 bases and 2 bases, with 3 bases remaining between them.

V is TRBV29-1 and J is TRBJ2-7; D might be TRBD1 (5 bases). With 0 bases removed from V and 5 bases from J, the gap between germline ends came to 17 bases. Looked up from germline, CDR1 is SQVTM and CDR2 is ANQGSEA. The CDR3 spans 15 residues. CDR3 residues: CSVEDRARGLHEQYF. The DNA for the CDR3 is TGCAGCGTTGAAGATCGGGCAAGGGGCCTACACGAGCAGTACTTC.

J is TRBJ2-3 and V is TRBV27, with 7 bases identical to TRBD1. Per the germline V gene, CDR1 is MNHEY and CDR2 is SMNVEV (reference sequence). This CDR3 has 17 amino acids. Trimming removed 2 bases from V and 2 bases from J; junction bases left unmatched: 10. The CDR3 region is CASSLLPDRKNTDTQYF. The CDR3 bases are TGTGCCAGCAGTTTACTTCCGGACAGGAAAAACACAGATACGCAGTATTTT.

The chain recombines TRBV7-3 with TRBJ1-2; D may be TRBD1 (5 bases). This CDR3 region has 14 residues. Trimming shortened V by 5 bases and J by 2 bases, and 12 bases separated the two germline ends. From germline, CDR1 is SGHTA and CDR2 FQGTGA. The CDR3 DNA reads TGTGCCAGCAGCGCCGACGGGACCAACTATGGCTACACCTTC. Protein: CASSADGTNYGYTF.

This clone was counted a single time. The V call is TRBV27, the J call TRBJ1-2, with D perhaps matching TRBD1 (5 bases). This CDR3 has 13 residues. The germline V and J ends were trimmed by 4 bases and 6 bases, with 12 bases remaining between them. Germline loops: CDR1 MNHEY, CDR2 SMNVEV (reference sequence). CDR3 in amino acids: CASSSQGLDGYTF. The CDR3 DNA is TGTGCCAGCAGTTCGCAGGGTTTGGATGGCTACACCTTC.

Here the CDR3 reads CAWSLGASNEKLFF. The CDR3 DNA is TGTGCCTGGAGTCTGGGGGCGTCTAATGAAAAACTGTTTTTT. This chain uses TRBV30 with TRBJ1-4; tentatively, D is TRBD1 (6 bases). The CDR3 loop spans 14 amino acids. V was shortened by 2 bases and J by 3 bases, with 10 bases between the two germline ends. Germline V CDR1 and CDR2: GTSNPN, SVGIG (reference sequence).

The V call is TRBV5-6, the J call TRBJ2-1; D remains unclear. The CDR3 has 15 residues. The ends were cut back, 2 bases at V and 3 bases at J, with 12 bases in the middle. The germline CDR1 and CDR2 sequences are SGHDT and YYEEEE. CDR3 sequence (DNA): TGTGCCAGCAGCTTCGGACGGGTGTTCTACAATGAGCAGTTCTTC. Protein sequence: CASSFGRVFYNEQFF.

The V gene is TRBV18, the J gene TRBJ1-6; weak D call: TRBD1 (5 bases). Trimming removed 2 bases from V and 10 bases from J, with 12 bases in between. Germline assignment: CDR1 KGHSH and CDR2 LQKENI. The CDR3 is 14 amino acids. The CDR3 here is CASSPSGMGSPLHF. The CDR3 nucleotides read TGTGCCAGCTCACCATCAGGGATGGGATCACCCCTCCACTTT.

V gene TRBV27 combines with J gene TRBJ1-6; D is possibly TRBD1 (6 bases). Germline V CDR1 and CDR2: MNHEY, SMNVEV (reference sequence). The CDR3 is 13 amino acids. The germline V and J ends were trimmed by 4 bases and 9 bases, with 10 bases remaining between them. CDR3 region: CASSWNRVSPLHF. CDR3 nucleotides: TGTGCCAGCAGTTGGAACAGGGTTTCACCCCTCCACTTT.

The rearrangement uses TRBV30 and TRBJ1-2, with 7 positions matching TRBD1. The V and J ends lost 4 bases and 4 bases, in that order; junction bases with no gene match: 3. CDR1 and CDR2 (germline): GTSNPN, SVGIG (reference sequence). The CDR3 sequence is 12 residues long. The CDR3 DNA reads TGTGCCTGGATGGGACAGAGCTATGGCTACACCTTC. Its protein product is CAWMGQSYGYTF.

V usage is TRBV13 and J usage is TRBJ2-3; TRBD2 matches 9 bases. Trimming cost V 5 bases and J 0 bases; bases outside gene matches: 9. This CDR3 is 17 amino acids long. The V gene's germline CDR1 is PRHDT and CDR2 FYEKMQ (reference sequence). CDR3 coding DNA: TGTGCCAGCAGCGTAGCTGCCCTAGCGGGGAGCACAGATACGCAGTATTTT. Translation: CASSVAALAGSTDTQYF.

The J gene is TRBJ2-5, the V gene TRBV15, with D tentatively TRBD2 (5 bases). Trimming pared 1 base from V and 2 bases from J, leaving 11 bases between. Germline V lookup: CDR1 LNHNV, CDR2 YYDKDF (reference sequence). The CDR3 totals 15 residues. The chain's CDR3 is CATSRGEREQETQYF. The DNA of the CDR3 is TGTGCCACCAGCAGAGGAGAACGGGAACAAGAGACCCAGTACTTC.

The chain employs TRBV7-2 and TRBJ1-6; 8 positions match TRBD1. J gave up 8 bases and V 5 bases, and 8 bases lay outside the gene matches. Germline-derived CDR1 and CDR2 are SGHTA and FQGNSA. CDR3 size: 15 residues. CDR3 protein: CASSLQGARHSPLHF. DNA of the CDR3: TGTGCCAGCAGCCTCCAGGGGGCTCGACATTCACCCCTCCACTTT.

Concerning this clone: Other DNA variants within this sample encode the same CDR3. The CDR3 DNA reads TGCAGCGTTGGGCAGGGGAACACCGGGGAGCTGTTTTTT. Amino acid sequence: CSVGQGNTGELFF. V and J are TRBV29-1 and TRBJ2-2; possibly TRBD1 for D (5 bases). V lost 4 bases and J lost 1, with 7 bases in between. This CDR3 is built from 13 residues. Germline-derived CDR1 and CDR2 are SQVTM and ANQGSEA.

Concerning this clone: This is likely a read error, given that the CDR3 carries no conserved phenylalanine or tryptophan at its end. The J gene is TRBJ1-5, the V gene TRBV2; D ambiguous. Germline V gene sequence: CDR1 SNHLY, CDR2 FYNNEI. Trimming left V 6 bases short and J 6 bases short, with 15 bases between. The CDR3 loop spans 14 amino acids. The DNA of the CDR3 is TGTGCCAGCAGGAGTATGGGCCCCGGTCAGCCCCAGCATCTT. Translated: CASRSMGPGQPQHL.